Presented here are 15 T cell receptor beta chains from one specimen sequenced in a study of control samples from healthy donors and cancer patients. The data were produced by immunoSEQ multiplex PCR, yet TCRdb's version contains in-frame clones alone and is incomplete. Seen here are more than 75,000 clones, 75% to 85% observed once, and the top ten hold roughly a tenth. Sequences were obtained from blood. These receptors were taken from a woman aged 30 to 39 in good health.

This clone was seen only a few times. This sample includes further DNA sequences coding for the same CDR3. Here the CDR3 DNA reads TGTGCCAGCAGTTACTCGAGAACAGGGGGCAACTATGGCTACACCTTC. Protein product: CASSYSRTGGNYGYTF. The chain carries TRBV6-5 and TRBJ1-2, with TRBD1 matching 9 bases. V lost 0 bases to trimming and J lost 2 bases; unmatched junction nucleotides: 4. This CDR3 spans 16 amino acids. CDR1 is MNHEY, CDR2 SVGAGI, per germline.

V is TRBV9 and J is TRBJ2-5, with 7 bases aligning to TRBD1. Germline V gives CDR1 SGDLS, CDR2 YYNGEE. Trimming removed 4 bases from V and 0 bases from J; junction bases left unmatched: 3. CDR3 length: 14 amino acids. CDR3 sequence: CASSKGQNQETQYF. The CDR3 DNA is TGTGCCAGCAGCAAGGGACAGAACCAAGAGACCCAGTACTTC. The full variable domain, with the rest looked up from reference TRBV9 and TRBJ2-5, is DSGVTQTPKHLITATGQRVTLRCSPRSGDLSVYWYQQSLDQGLQFLIQYYNGEERAKGNILERFSAQQFPDLHSELNLSSLELGDSALYFCASSKGQNQETQYFGPGTRLLVL.

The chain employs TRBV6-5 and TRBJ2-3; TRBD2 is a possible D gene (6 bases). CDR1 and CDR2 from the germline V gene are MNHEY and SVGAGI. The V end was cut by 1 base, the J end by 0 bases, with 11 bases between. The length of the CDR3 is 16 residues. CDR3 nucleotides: TGTGCCAGCAGTTACTATGGAGGGCCTAGCACAGATACGCAGTATTTT. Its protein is CASSYYGGPSTDTQYF.

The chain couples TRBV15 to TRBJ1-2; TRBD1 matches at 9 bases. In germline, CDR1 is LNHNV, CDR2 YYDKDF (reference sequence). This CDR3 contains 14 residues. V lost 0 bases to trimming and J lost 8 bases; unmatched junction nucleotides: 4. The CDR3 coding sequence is TGTGCCACCAGCAGAGAAGGGACAGGGTACGGCTACACCTTC. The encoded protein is CATSREGTGYGYTF.

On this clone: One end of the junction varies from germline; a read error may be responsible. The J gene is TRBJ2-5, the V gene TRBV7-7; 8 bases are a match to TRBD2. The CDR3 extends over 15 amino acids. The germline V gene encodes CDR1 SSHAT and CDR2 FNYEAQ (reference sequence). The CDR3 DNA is TGTGCTAGCAGCGAAGGACTAGCCCTGCAAGAGACCCAGTACTTC. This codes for CASSEGLALQETQYF.

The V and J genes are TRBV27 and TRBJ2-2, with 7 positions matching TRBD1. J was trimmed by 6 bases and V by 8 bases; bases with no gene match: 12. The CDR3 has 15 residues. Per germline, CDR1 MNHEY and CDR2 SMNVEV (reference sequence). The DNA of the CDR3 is TGTGCCAGCGCTAGGAGGACAGGACGAGCCGGGGAGCTGTTTTTT. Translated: CASARRTGRAGELFF.

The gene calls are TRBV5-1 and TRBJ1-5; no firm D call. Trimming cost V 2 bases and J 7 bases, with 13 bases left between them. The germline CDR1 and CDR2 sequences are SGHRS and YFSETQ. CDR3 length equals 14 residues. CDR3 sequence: CASSLGIGQQPQHF. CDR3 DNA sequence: TGCGCCAGCAGCTTAGGTATAGGGCAACAGCCCCAGCATTTT. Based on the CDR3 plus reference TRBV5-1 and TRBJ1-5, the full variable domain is KAGVTQTPRYLIKTRGQQVTLSCSPISGHRSVSWYQQTPGQGLQFLFEYFSETQRNKGNFPGRFSGRQFSNSRSEMNVSTLELGDSALYLCASSLGIGQQPQHFGDGTRLSIL.

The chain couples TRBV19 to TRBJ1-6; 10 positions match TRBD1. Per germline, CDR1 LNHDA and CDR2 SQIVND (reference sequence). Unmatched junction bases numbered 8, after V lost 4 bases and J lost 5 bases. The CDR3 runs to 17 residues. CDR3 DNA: TGTGCCAGTAGTACCAGAGTAGGGACAGGGGATAATTCACCCCTCCACTTT. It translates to CASSTRVGTGDNSPLHF.

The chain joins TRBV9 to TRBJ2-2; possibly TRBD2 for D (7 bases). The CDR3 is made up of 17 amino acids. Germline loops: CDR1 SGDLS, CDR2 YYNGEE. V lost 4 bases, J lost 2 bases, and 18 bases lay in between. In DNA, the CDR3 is TGTGCCAGCAGCATACGATCGGGGGGCCGCAACACCGGGGAGCTGTTTTTT. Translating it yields CASSIRSGGRNTGELFF.

The CDR3 bases are TGTGCCTGGAGTGCCCAGGGGTCGAATGAGCAGTTCTTC. This sequence encodes CAWSAQGSNEQFF. The genes are TRBV30 and TRBJ2-1; D might be TRBD1 (6 bases). Germline V gene data show CDR1 as GTSNPN and CDR2 as SVGIG (reference sequence). Trimming pared 1 base from V and 7 bases from J, leaving 11 bases between. This CDR3 has 13 amino acids.

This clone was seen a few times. The CDR3 loop reads CASGRDSFYEQYF. The CDR3 DNA is TGTGCTAGTGGTCGGGACTCGTTCTACGAGCAGTACTTC. V gene TRBV12-5 combines with J gene TRBJ2-7; a weak D match, TRBD2 (6 bases). V lost 5 bases and J lost 3, with 11 bases in between. CDR1 LGHNT and CDR2 FRNRAP come from the germline V gene. This CDR3 has 13 residues.

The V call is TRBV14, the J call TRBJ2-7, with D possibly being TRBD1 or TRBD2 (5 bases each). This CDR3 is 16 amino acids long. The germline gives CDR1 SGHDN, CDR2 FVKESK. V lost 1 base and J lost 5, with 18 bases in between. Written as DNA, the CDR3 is TGTGCCAGCAGCCAAGGAGGGGTAACGGGGTCCAACGAGCAGTACTTC. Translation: CASSQGGVTGSNEQYF.

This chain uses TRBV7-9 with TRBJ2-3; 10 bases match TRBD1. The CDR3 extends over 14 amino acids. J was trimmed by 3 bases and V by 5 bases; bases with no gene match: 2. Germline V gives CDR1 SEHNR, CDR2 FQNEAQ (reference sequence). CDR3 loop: CASSPGQGTDTQYF. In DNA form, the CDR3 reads TGTGCCAGCAGCCCGGGACAGGGGACAGATACGCAGTATTTT.

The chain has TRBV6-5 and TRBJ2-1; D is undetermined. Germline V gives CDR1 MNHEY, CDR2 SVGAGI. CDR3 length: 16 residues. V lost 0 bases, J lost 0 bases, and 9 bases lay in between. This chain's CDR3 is CASSYSIPGSYNEQFF. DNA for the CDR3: TGTGCCAGCAGTTACTCAATCCCTGGCTCCTACAATGAGCAGTTCTTC.

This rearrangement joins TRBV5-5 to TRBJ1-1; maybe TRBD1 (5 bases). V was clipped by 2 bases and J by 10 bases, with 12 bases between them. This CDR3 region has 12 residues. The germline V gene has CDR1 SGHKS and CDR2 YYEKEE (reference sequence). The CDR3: CASSLGSRGAFF. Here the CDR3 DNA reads TGTGCCAGCAGCTTAGGATCTAGGGGAGCTTTCTTT.